One sample yielded the 5 T cell receptor beta chains listed below, sequenced in a study of Graves' ophthalmopathy and Graves' hyperthyroidism. As the template, RNA transcripts were used to amplify TCR beta CDR3 regions. Second-round multiplex PCR followed a first-round RT-PCR using HTBI primers. MiXCR, applied by TCRdb to the multiplex PCR reads, yields one record per CDR3 protein. In the table there are 580,000 or so distinct CDR3 sequences, under 45% of which are singletons. Sequenced: peripheral blood or thyroid tissue (not recorded which). The receptors derive from an adult man with Graves' hyperthyroidism.

Turning to this clonotype: A single base separates this from a much larger clone, so it may be a read error. The J gene is TRBJ2-5, the V gene TRBV20-1, with 12 bases identical to TRBD2. The CDR3 spans 14 residues. Germline V gene sequence: CDR1 DFQATT, CDR2 SNEGSKA (reference sequence). DNA of the CDR3: TGCAGTGCTTCCCAACTAGCGGGGGGAGAGACCCAGTGCTTC. Translated, it gives CSASQLAGGETQCF.

The chain has TRBV10-3 and TRBJ1-5; D not resolved. Germline loops: CDR1 ENHRY, CDR2 SYGVKD. This CDR3 is 17 amino acids long. Trimming pared 5 bases from V and 4 bases from J, leaving 21 bases between. DNA of the CDR3: TGTGCCATCAGTTACTCACCGGACTATTCGCTGAATCAGCCCCAGCATTTT. This translates into CAISYSPDYSLNQPQHF.

This clonotype was counted at least ten times. The chain uses TRBV11-2 and TRBJ1-3; no clear D. V gave up 5 bases and J gave up 4 bases, with 9 bases separating them. The CDR3 sequence is 13 residues long. Germline V lookup: CDR1 SGHAT, CDR2 FQNNGV. This chain's CDR3 is CASSRGRGNTIYF. Written as DNA, the CDR3 is TGTGCCAGCAGCCGCGGACGAGGAAACACCATATATTTT. Combining the CDR3 with reference TRBV11-2 and TRBJ1-3 gives the whole variable domain EAGVAQSPRYKIIEKRQSVAFWCNPISGHATLYWYQQILGQGPKLLIQFQNNGVVDDSQLPKDRFSAERLKGVDSTLKIQPAKLEDSAVYLCASSRGRGNTIYFGEGSWLTVV.

Ten or more counts support this clonotype. The chain links TRBV12-3 or TRBV12-4 to TRBJ1-2, with D hard to call. The CDR3 has 14 amino acids. V lost 1 base and J 7 bases, leaving 13 bases between the germline ends. The CDR3 nucleotides are TGTGCCAGCAGTTTAGTAAGAGGAGACCGTGGCTACACCTTC. Its translation is CASSLVRGDRGYTF.

This sequence joins TRBV28 and TRBJ2-5, with 10 bases lining up with TRBD2. Looked up from germline, CDR1 is MDHEN and CDR2 is SYDVKM. After removal of 3 bases from V and 4 bases from J, the junction contained 5 bases not matched to a gene. The CDR3 consists of 15 residues. The CDR3, as DNA: TGTGCCAGCAGTTTTCCGGGGACTAGCGCAGAGACCCAGTACTTC. Encoded protein: CASSFPGTSAETQYF.